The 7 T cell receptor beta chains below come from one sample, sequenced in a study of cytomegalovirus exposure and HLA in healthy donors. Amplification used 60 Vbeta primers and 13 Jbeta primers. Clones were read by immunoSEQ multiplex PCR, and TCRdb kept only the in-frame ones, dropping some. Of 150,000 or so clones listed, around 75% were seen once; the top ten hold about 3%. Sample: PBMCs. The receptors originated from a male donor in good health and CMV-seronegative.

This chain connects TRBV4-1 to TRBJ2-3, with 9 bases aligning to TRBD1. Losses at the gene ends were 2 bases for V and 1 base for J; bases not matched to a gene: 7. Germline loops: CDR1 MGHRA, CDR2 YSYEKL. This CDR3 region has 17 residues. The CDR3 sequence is CASSQSLRDRGTDTQYF. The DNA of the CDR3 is TGCGCCAGCAGCCAATCTCTCCGGGACAGGGGCACAGATACGCAGTATTTT.

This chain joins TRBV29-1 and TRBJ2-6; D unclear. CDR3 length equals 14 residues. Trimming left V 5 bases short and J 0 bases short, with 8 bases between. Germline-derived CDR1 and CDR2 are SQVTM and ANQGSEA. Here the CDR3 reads CSVRESSGANVLTF. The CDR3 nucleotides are TGCAGCGTTCGAGAGAGCTCTGGGGCCAACGTCCTGACTTTC.

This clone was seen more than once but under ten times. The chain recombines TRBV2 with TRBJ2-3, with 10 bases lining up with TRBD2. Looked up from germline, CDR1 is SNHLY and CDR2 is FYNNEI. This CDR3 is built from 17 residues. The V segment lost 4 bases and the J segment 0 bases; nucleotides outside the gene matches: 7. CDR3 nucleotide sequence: TGTGCCAGCAGTGTGTTACTAGCGGGGCATAGCACAGATACGCAGTATTTT. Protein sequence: CASSVLLAGHSTDTQYF.

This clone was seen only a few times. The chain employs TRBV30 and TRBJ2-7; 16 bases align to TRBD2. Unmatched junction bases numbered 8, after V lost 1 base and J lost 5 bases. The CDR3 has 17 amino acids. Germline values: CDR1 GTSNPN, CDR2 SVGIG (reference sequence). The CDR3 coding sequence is TGTGCCTGGAGTGAGGGGACTAGCGGGAGGGCCGTTGACGAGCAGTACTTC. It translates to CAWSEGTSGRAVDEQYF.

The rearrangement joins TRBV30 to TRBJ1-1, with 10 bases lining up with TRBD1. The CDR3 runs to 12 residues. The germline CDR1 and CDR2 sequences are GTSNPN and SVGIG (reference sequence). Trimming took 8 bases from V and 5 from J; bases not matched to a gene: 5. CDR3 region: CARTGGGTEAFF. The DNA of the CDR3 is TGTGCCAGGACAGGGGGTGGGACTGAAGCTTTCTTT. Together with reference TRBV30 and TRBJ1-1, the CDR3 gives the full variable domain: SQTIHQWPATLVQPVGSPLSLECTVEGTSNPNLYWYRQAAGRGLQLLFYSVGIGQISSEVPQNLSASRPQDRQFILSSKKLLLSDSGFYLCARTGGGTEAFFGQGTRLTVV.

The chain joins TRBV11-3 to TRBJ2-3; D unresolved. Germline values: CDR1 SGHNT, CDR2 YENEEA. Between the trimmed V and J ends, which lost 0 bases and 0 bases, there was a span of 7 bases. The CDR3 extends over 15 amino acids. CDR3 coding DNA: TGTGCCAGCAGCTTAGATGGCCAAAGCACAGATACGCAGTATTTT. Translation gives CASSLDGQSTDTQYF.

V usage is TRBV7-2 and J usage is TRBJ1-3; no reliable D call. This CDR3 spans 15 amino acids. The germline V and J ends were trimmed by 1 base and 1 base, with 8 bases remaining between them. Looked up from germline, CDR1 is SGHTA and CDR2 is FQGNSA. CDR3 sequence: CASSLVPLSGNTIYF. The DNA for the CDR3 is TGTGCCAGCAGCTTAGTTCCGTTATCTGGAAACACCATATATTTT. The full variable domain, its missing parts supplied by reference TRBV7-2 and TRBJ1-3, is GAGVSQSPSNKVTEKGKDVELRCDPISGHTALYWYRQSLGQGLEFLIYFQGNSAPDKSGLPSDRFSAERTGGSVSTLTIQRTQQEDSAVYLCASSLVPLSGNTIYFGEGSWLTVV.